The clone carrying this T cell receptor beta chain has only a few counts. Its antigen is not identified. The data were obtained in a study of early T cells in non-severe SARS-CoV-2 infection. On the study more broadly: The study sequenced bulk RNA from unsorted whole blood, with chains unpaired. Study outcomes and limitations: Clonotype matching in VDJdb favored anti-spike CD8 responses and did not capture private and CD4 specificities.

Tagging with unique molecular identifiers was applied to individual cDNA molecules. From the 5' RACE reads, TCRdb called clonotypes with MiXCR, one entry per CDR3 protein. The sample shows around 70,000 distinct CDR3 sequences, around 15% of them seen only once. The sample taken for sequencing was whole blood. This TCR derives from an adult who was a healthcare worker with PCR-confirmed SARS-CoV-2 infection or an uninfected control (not recorded which).

CDR3 DNA sequence: TGTGCCAGCGGAGGACTAAAGAGCACAGATACGCAGTATTTT. Protein sequence: CASGGLKSTDTQYF. The V and J genes are TRBV7-8 and TRBJ2-3; possibly TRBD2 for D (6 bases). This CDR3 has 14 amino acids. The germline V and J ends were trimmed by 8 bases and 0 bases, with 12 bases remaining between them. Germline lookup yields CDR1 SGHVS and CDR2 FQNEAQ.